A single sample gave rise to the 27 T cell receptor beta chains below, sequenced in a study of shared clonotypes between healthy human individuals. Method: immunoSEQ multiplex PCR; TCRdb's copy keeps in-frame clones and lacks some. The sample lists about 2.5 million clones, around 93% occurring once. The sample was naive CD4+ T cells from PBMCs. Subset described: CD45RA+ positively selected. The receptors come from a man between 18 and 35 years old in good health. Some clones in this sample may be carry-over from other donors' samples.

The rearrangement uses TRBV5-1 and TRBJ2-2; weak D call: TRBD2 (6 bases). The V gene's germline CDR1 is SGHRS and CDR2 YFSETQ. The CDR3 has 15 amino acids. Trimming took off 4 bases at V and 6 bases at J, with 16 bases between the two ends. CDR3 DNA: TGCGCCAGCAGCCTCGGGACTGTCTCCCCCGGGGAGCTGTTTTTT. Translating it yields CASSLGTVSPGELFF.

This chain uses TRBV10-3 with TRBJ2-6; 9 bases fit TRBD2. The CDR3 sequence is 18 residues long. Germline-derived CDR1 and CDR2 are ENHRY and SYGVKD. The V gene end was trimmed by 3 bases and the J gene end by 4 bases; junction bases not matched to a gene: 10. CDR3 loop: CAISDPSGTSLGANVLTF. CDR3 nucleotide sequence: TGTGCCATCAGTGACCCTAGCGGGACTTCGCTGGGGGCCAACGTCCTGACTTTC.

The chain recombines TRBV6-6 with TRBJ2-2; TRBD1 or TRBD2 may be the D gene (5 bases each). CDR3 length: 15 residues. Germline lookup yields CDR1 MNHNY and CDR2 SVGAGI (reference sequence). Trimming took 5 bases from V and 1 from J, leaving 11 bases between them. This CDR3 is CASSTGTGNTGELFF. The DNA for the CDR3 is TGTGCCAGCAGTACCGGGACCGGGAACACCGGGGAGCTGTTTTTT.

The chain links TRBV9 to TRBJ1-3; D remains ambiguous. From germline, CDR1 is SGDLS and CDR2 YYNGEE. The CDR3 covers 16 residues. V gave up 4 bases and J gave up 0 bases, with 14 bases separating them. The CDR3 nucleotides read TGTGCCAGCAGCCCATACAGCTTGAGCTCTGGAAACACCATATATTTT. It translates to CASSPYSLSSGNTIYF.

The chain couples TRBV7-6 to TRBJ2-5; D unresolved. The V end lost 0 bases, the J end lost 1 base, and 3 bases lay between the germline ends. CDR3 length: 13 residues. The germline V gene has CDR1 SGHVS and CDR2 FNYEAQ. The CDR3 DNA reads TGTGCCAGCAGCTTAGCGATCCAAGAGACCCAGTACTTC. It specifies CASSLAIQETQYF.

The gene calls are TRBV5-1 and TRBJ2-7; tentative D call: TRBD1 (6 bases). Germline CDR1 and CDR2: SGHRS and YFSETQ. V gave up 3 bases and J gave up 2 bases, with 15 bases separating them. The CDR3 runs 15 residues. The CDR3 is CASSSAGVSPYEQYF. The DNA for the CDR3 is TGCGCCAGCAGCTCTGCAGGGGTGTCCCCCTACGAGCAGTACTTC.

This clone was seen only a few times. The V and J genes are TRBV11-1 and TRBJ1-2; no reliable D call. The CDR3 is 14 amino acids. Trimming removed 5 bases from V and 4 bases from J, with 14 bases in between. Germline CDR1 and CDR2: SGHAT and FQDESV (reference sequence). This CDR3 reads CASSPSPTSYGYTF. In DNA, the CDR3 is TGTGCCAGCAGCCCCTCCCCGACAAGCTATGGCTACACCTTC.

Note on this clone: Other DNA variants within this sample encode the same CDR3. The chain couples TRBV6-1 to TRBJ1-5; the match to TRBD1 covers 7 bases. The germline CDR1 and CDR2 sequences are MNHNS and SASEGT. CDR3 length: 14 residues. V shed 6 bases, J shed 2 bases, and the junction held 4 bases outside the gene matches. For the CDR3, the DNA is TGTGCCAGCAGCCGACAGGGTGGCAATCAGCCCCAGCATTTT. This encodes CASSRQGGNQPQHF.

The CDR3 sequence: CASNPTGSGELFF. CDR3 nucleotides: TGTGCCAGCAATCCCACAGGGAGTGGGGAGCTGTTTTTT. The chain carries TRBV6-1 and TRBJ2-2, with D perhaps TRBD1 (6 bases). V was clipped by 7 bases and J by 8 bases, with 14 bases between them. There are 13 residues in the CDR3. Germline loops: CDR1 MNHNS, CDR2 SASEGT.

The chain links TRBV7-2 to TRBJ2-1, with D possibly matching TRBD2 (6 bases). This CDR3 has 14 amino acids. Germline V gene sequence: CDR1 SGHTA, CDR2 FQGNSA. Trimming shortened V by 1 base and J by 8 bases, and 12 bases separated the two germline ends. CDR3 bases: TGTGCCAGCAGCTTAGGGGGACTGTCCGATGAGCAGTTCTTC. Encoded protein: CASSLGGLSDEQFF.

This clone has just one count. CDR3 loop: CASRKLAGVENEQFF. In nucleotides, the CDR3 is TGTGCCAGCAGGAAACTAGCGGGAGTAGAAAATGAGCAGTTCTTC. V and J are TRBV27 and TRBJ2-1, with 11 bases lining up with TRBD2. CDR1 and CDR2 (germline): MNHEY, SMNVEV (reference sequence). V was pared by 6 bases and J by 7 bases, with 8 bases of the junction left unmatched. The CDR3 has 15 amino acids.

The V and J genes are TRBV18 and TRBJ2-7, with TRBD2 matching 11 bases. CDR3 length equals 19 residues. V was pared by 3 bases and J by 6 bases, with 19 bases of the junction left unmatched. CDR1 is KGHSH, CDR2 LQKENI, per germline. CDR3 DNA sequence: TGTGCCAGCTCACCGCCTAGCGGGAGGAAGATTTTTCTGACGGGCGAGCAGTACTTC. It is translated as CASSPPSGRKIFLTGEQYF.

The CDR3 loop reads CASTPGQGNKEYF. In DNA, the CDR3 is TGTGCCAGCACTCCGGGACAGGGAAACAAAGAGTACTTC. The V call is TRBV6-1, the J call TRBJ2-7; 9 positions agree with TRBD1. The CDR3 runs to 13 residues. CDR1 is MNHNS, CDR2 SASEGT, per germline. With 7 bases clipped from V and 11 bases from J, the junction kept 12 bases outside the gene matches.

The chain employs TRBV7-7 and TRBJ2-5, with D uncertain. Germline CDR1 and CDR2: SSHAT and FNYEAQ (reference sequence). Trimming cost V 2 bases and J 4 bases, with 8 bases left between them. This CDR3 is built from 13 residues. DNA of the CDR3: TGTGCCAGCAGCTTACGCTCCCTAGAGACCCAGTACTTC. It codes for CASSLRSLETQYF. The full variable domain, its missing parts supplied by reference TRBV7-7 and TRBJ2-5, is GAGVSQSPRYKVTKRGQDVTLRCDPISSHATLYWYQQALGQGPEFLTYFNYEAQPDKSGLPSDRFSAERPEGSISTLTIQRTEQRDSAMYRCASSLRSLETQYFGPGTRLLVL.

The V and J genes are TRBV6-1 and TRBJ1-3; perhaps TRBD1 as D (5 bases). V lost 4 bases and J lost 1, with 8 bases in between. This CDR3 is built from 14 residues. CDR1 is MNHNS and CDR2 is SASEGT in the germline V gene. Written as DNA, the CDR3 is TGTGCCAGCAGTGCGGGGGGTTCTGGAAACACCATATATTTT. It is translated as CASSAGGSGNTIYF.

The V call is TRBV6-5, the J call TRBJ2-7; weak D call: TRBD2 (6 bases). The CDR3 has 15 amino acids. CDR1 and CDR2 from the germline V gene are MNHEY and SVGAGI. V was clipped by 0 bases and J by 6 bases, with 15 bases between them. CDR3 amino acids: CASSYSILRGSEQYF. CDR3 nucleotides: TGTGCCAGCAGTTACTCGATTCTACGGGGGAGCGAGCAGTACTTC.

This clone was recorded a few times. The chain is built from TRBV27 and TRBJ1-1; D is uncertain. The V end lost 5 bases, the J end lost 5 bases, and 12 bases lay between the germline ends. This CDR3 comprises 13 residues. Looked up from germline, CDR1 is MNHEY and CDR2 is SMNVEV (reference sequence). The CDR3 loop reads CASSKIRGTEAFF. The CDR3 DNA is TGTGCCAGCAGTAAAATACGGGGAACTGAAGCTTTCTTT.

This chain links TRBV6-1 with TRBJ2-7, with TRBD2 matching over 7 bases. The length of the CDR3 is 14 residues. The J segment lost 0 bases and the V segment lost 5 bases, leaving 4 bases of the junction unmatched. Germline CDR1 reads MNHNS; CDR2 reads SASEGT. Written as DNA, the CDR3 is TGTGCCAGCAGTCTGAGCGGGACCTCCTACGAGCAGTACTTC. Translation gives CASSLSGTSYEQYF.

This chain uses TRBV11-2 with TRBJ2-1, with a tentative D call TRBD2 (5 bases). This CDR3 is 16 amino acids long. Trimming cost V 2 bases and J 4 bases, with 15 bases left between them. Looked up from germline, CDR1 is SGHAT and CDR2 is FQNNGV. The CDR3 sequence is CASSLRGASRYNEQFF. CDR3 DNA: TGTGCCAGCAGCTTACGGGGAGCATCCAGGTACAATGAGCAGTTCTTC.

The chain carries TRBV6-1 and TRBJ1-2; 10 bases line up with TRBD1. The germline V gene has CDR1 MNHNS and CDR2 SASEGT. V was pared by 2 bases and J by 4 bases, with 4 bases of the junction left unmatched. The CDR3 contains 15 residues. CDR3 residues: CASSELGQGPYGYTF. The CDR3 DNA reads as TGTGCCAGCAGTGAACTGGGACAGGGGCCCTATGGCTACACCTTC.

The CDR3 region is CASSYVPQGPYEQYF. The CDR3 bases are TGTGCCAGCAGCTACGTCCCCCAGGGGCCCTACGAGCAGTACTTC. The chain employs TRBV6-1 and TRBJ2-7; D is perhaps TRBD1 (6 bases). The CDR3 loop spans 15 amino acids. CDR1 is MNHNS, CDR2 SASEGT, per germline. Trimming took 6 bases from V and 2 from J, leaving 17 bases between them.

In the case of this clone: Other DNA variants within this sample encode the same CDR3. J is TRBJ2-2 and V is TRBV28, with D maybe TRBD1 (5 bases). The CDR3 length is 14 residues. Trimming shortened V by 3 bases and J by 1 base, and 6 bases separated the two germline ends. Germline V gene sequence: CDR1 MDHEN, CDR2 SYDVKM. The CDR3 is CASSLGQNTGELFF. DNA for the CDR3: TGTGCCAGCAGTTTGGGGCAGAACACCGGGGAGCTGTTTTTT.

This clone showed up just once. The V gene is TRBV11-1, the J gene TRBJ2-7, with a tentative D call TRBD2 (5 bases). CDR1 and CDR2 (germline): SGHAT, FQDESV (reference sequence). The length of the CDR3 is 13 residues. The ends were cut back, 5 bases at V and 1 base at J, with 9 bases in the middle. The CDR3 loop reads CASSPGLSYEQYF. CDR3 DNA sequence: TGTGCCAGCAGCCCAGGACTGTCCTACGAGCAGTACTTC.

The chain combines TRBV6-6 with TRBJ1-6; D might be TRBD1 (5 bases). The CDR3 extends over 16 amino acids. Germline lookup yields CDR1 MNHNY and CDR2 SVGAGI (reference sequence). V lost 4 bases and J 9 bases, leaving 19 bases between the germline ends. The CDR3 is CASSLPQGGYGSPLHF. The CDR3 bases are TGTGCCAGCAGTTTGCCGCAGGGCGGATATGGTTCACCCCTCCACTTT.

The chain couples TRBV7-2 to TRBJ2-7; 7 bases agree with TRBD2. The germline gives CDR1 SGHTA, CDR2 FQGNSA. Unmatched junction bases numbered 10, after V lost 5 bases and J lost 0 bases. The CDR3 consists of 16 residues. In DNA, the CDR3 is TGTGCCAGCAGCCAGTCGAGCGGGATATTCTCCTACGAGCAGTACTTC. Translating gives CASSQSSGIFSYEQYF.

This chain links TRBV5-1 with TRBJ2-2; 8 nucleotides match TRBD2. The length of the CDR3 is 16 residues. The germline CDR1 and CDR2 sequences are SGHRS and YFSETQ. The J segment lost 4 bases and the V segment lost 5 bases, leaving 10 bases of the junction unmatched. Here the CDR3 reads CASRERETPLTGELFF. In DNA, the CDR3 is TGCGCCAGCAGGGAGCGGGAGACCCCTCTCACCGGGGAGCTGTTTTTT.

The sample holds a few counts of this clone. CDR3 loop: CASSIQENEKLFF. The CDR3, as DNA: TGTGCCAGCAGTATTCAGGAAAATGAAAAACTGTTTTTT. The rearrangement uses TRBV2 and TRBJ1-4, with D unresolved. This CDR3 is built from 13 residues. Trimming removed 5 bases at V and 5 bases at J, with 9 bases between. CDR1 SNHLY and CDR2 FYNNEI come from the germline V gene.